This T cell receptor (beta chain) derives from a study of graft-versus-host responses after intestinal transplantation. Turning to the study itself: Tacrolimus and steroids were given for two to three years to all recipients after anti-thymocyte globulin induction.

Germline lookup yields CDR1 LNHDA and CDR2 SQIVND (reference sequence). The CDR3 contains 13 residues. Trimming removed 6 bases from V and 2 bases from J; junction bases left unmatched: 1. Here immunoSEQ multiplex PCR was the method, and the copy in TCRdb shows in-frame clones only, minus some. The data show approximately 15,000 clones, 80% seen once. Investigators treated the graft tissue so that it released intraepithelial and lamina propria lymphocytes. This chain connects TRBV19 to TRBJ1-2; 9 bases are a match to TRBD1. Material: ileum tissue, obtained just over 100 days after intestinal transplant. The receptor was derived from a human patient who received an intestinal transplant, so some T cells may come from the graft donor. The chain's CDR3 is CASSTGGNYGYTF. CDR3 sequence (DNA): TGTGCCAGTAGCACAGGGGGCAACTATGGCTACACCTTC.